This is a list of T cell receptor beta chains from one sample in a study of PD-1 blockade in mismatch repair-deficient tumors. The method was immunoSEQ multiplex PCR; TCRdb's version includes in-frame clones alone and lacks a portion of them. The sample shows about 68,000 clones, 70% to 85% of them seen only once. The sequencing here drew on peripheral blood, taken 2 weeks after starting pembrolizumab. The receptors stem from an adult with mismatch repair-deficient cancer. The CDR3 runs from the conserved cysteine through the conserved F or W. Expanded clones are given a class, and other clones once, few, many or no size at all.

size: few
V: TRBV2
J: TRBJ1-5
CDR3: CASTWGGQEPQHF

size: few
V: TRBV7-3
J: TRBJ2-2
CDR3: CASSLGTGATGELFF

size: .
V: TRBV5-4
J: TRBJ1-4
CDR3: CASSLVRSEKLFF

size: .
V: TRBV5-1
J: TRBJ1-4
CDR3: CASSILGGEEKLFF

size: .
V: TRBV19
J: TRBJ2-7
CDR3: CASSLGQGYEQYF

size: .
V: TRBV9
J: TRBJ2-2
CDR3: CASSVGTAGGSGELFF

size: .
V: TRBV5-1
J: TRBJ2-3
CDR3: CASSLGSTDTQYF

size: .
V: TRBV11-2
J: TRBJ2-2
CDR3: CASSLGFRELFF

size: .
V: TRBV7-3
J: TRBJ2-1
CDR3: CASSPGVGPSNEQFF

size: .
V: TRBV27
J: TRBJ1-1
CDR3: CASSNNDEDTEAFF

size: .
V: TRBV6-1
J: TRBJ1-1
CDR3: CASSVSQDTEAFF

size: .
V: TRBV5-6
J: TRBJ1-1
CDR3: CASSVPTGGTEAFF

size: .
V: TRBV18
J: TRBJ1-3
CDR3: CASSPGSGSGNTIYF

size: .
V: TRBV7-2
J: TRBJ2-1
CDR3: CASSFLKSEQFF

size: .
V: TRBV18
J: TRBJ2-6
CDR3: CASSPGLTSGANVLTF

size: .
V: TRBV14
J: TRBJ2-1
CDR3: CASSQGTIPYNEQFF

size: .
V: TRBV11-3
J: TRBJ2-1
CDR3: CASSESGLYKDEQFF